One sample yielded the 17 T cell receptor beta chains listed below, sequenced in a study of siplizumab effects on memory and regulatory T cells. Sequenced by immunoSEQ multiplex PCR; TCRdb stores in-frame clones only, minus some. The sample lists around 120,000 clones, roughly 94% occurring once. Sequences were obtained from non-Treg CD4+ T cells sorted from blood. All receptors come from a human donor in good health.

The genes are TRBV5-1 and TRBJ2-3; perhaps D is TRBD1 or TRBD2 (5 bases each). V lost 4 bases to trimming and J lost 1 base, with 13 bases between them. Per germline, CDR1 SGHRS and CDR2 YFSETQ. CDR3 length: 15 amino acids. CDR3 amino acids: CASSRGQGRTDTQYF. The CDR3 DNA reads as TGCGCCAGCAGCCGGGGCCAGGGCCGCACAGATACGCAGTATTTT.

V gene TRBV19 combines with J gene TRBJ1-3; D may be TRBD1 (5 bases). The V end was cut by 5 bases, the J end by 0 bases, with 11 bases between. In germline, CDR1 is LNHDA, CDR2 SQIVND (reference sequence). The CDR3 runs 15 residues. The CDR3 here is CASSASGVSGNTIYF. DNA for the CDR3: TGTGCCAGTAGTGCTTCGGGGGTCTCTGGAAACACCATATATTTT. Complete variable domain (other parts from reference TRBV19 and TRBJ1-3): DGGITQSPKYLFRKEGQNVTLSCEQNLNHDAMYWYRQDPGQGLRLIYYSQIVNDFQKGDIAEGYSVSREKKESFPLTVTSAQKNPTAFYLCASSASGVSGNTIYFGEGSWLTVV.

Only a few counts were recorded for this clone. The rearrangement links TRBV4-1 to TRBJ2-3, with D perhaps assigned TRBD1 or TRBD2 (5 bases each). Germline assignment: CDR1 MGHRA and CDR2 YSYEKL. The CDR3 consists of 15 residues. Trimming took off 3 bases at V and 5 bases at J, with 15 bases between the two ends. The CDR3 here is CASSQGPGRVDTQYF. CDR3 in DNA: TGCGCCAGCAGCCAGGGCCCGGGGCGGGTAGATACGCAGTATTTT.

The CDR3: CASSERVPTDTQYF. The CDR3 nucleotides are TGTGCCAGCAGTGAACGGGTCCCCACAGATACGCAGTATTTT. J is TRBJ2-3 and V is TRBV6-1, with D unresolved. The CDR3 loop spans 14 amino acids. The V end was cut by 2 bases, the J end by 2 bases, with 8 bases between. Germline V gene lookup returns CDR1 MNHNS and CDR2 SASEGT.

This clone was seen only once. At the DNA level, this CDR3 is encoded by other sequences in the same sample as well. CDR3 protein: CASSPRDTQYF. In DNA form, the CDR3 reads TGTGCCAGCTCACCCCGAGATACGCAGTATTTT. The chain has TRBV18 and TRBJ2-3; the D is unclear. This CDR3 contains 11 residues. Per germline, CDR1 KGHSH and CDR2 LQKENI. V lost 3 bases, J lost 5 bases, and 3 bases lay in between. Combining the CDR3 with reference TRBV18 and TRBJ2-3 gives the whole variable domain NAGVMQNPRHLVRRRGQEARLRCSPMKGHSHVYWYRQLPEEGLKFMVYLQKENIIDESGMPKERFSAEFPKEGPSILRIQQVVRGDSAAYFCASSPRDTQYFGPGTRLTVL.

DNA for the CDR3: TGCGCCAGCAGCCCGAGGACAGGCCAAGAGACCCAGTACTTC. Translating it yields CASSPRTGQETQYF. The chain carries TRBV5-1 and TRBJ2-5; 7 nucleotides match TRBD1. CDR1 and CDR2 (germline): SGHRS, YFSETQ. V lost 4 bases and J lost 1; bases outside the gene matches: 4. The CDR3 is 14 amino acids.

The chain carries TRBV7-2 and TRBJ1-6; D remains unclear. The CDR3 runs 15 residues. Trimming left V 3 bases short and J 0 bases short, with 6 bases between. CDR1 is SGHTA and CDR2 is FQGNSA in the germline V gene. CDR3 DNA sequence: TGTGCCAGCAGCTTGGGCCACTCCTATAATTCACCCCTCCACTTT. Translation: CASSLGHSYNSPLHF.

As regards this clone: Other DNA sequences in the sample encode the same CDR3. The chain employs TRBV18 and TRBJ1-5; D ambiguous. The ends were cut back, 3 bases at V and 4 bases at J, with 7 bases in the middle. CDR1 is KGHSH, CDR2 LQKENI, per germline. The CDR3 covers 13 residues. CDR3 sequence (DNA): TGTGCCAGCTCACCTGGAGAAAATCAGCCCCAGCATTTT. Translating gives CASSPGENQPQHF.

This clone was counted once. The CDR3 DNA follows: TGCGCCAGCAGCTTATCAGCCCATGAGCAGTTCTTC. It translates to CASSLSAHEQFF. The chain links TRBV5-1 to TRBJ2-1; no clear D gene. Trimming cost V 2 bases and J 8 bases, with 8 bases left between them. This CDR3 has 12 amino acids. Germline V lookup: CDR1 SGHRS, CDR2 YFSETQ.

This chain joins TRBV4-2 and TRBJ2-1; tentatively, D is TRBD1 or TRBD2 (5 bases each). Trimming cost V 2 bases and J 2 bases, with 13 bases left between them. In germline, CDR1 is LGHNA, CDR2 YNFKEQ. The length of the CDR3 is 16 residues. CDR3 loop: CASSQFGDPPYNEQFF. CDR3 sequence (DNA): TGTGCCAGCAGCCAATTTGGGGACCCTCCCTACAATGAGCAGTTCTTC.

The chain is built from TRBV9 and TRBJ1-1, with 9 bases identical to TRBD1. The CDR3 consists of 18 residues. The V and J ends lost 3 bases and 2 bases, in that order; junction bases with no gene match: 14. The germline gives CDR1 SGDLS, CDR2 YYNGEE. The CDR3 bases are TGTGCCAGCAGCGGTAAACCCGGGACAGGGCCCCTTAACACTGAAGCTTTCTTT. Its translation is CASSGKPGTGPLNTEAFF.

The gene calls are TRBV10-3 and TRBJ1-1, with TRBD1 matching over 9 bases. Trimming cost V 2 bases and J 10 bases; bases outside gene matches: 11. The CDR3 covers 15 residues. Germline CDR1 is ENHRY and CDR2 is SYGVKD. CDR3 coding DNA: TGTGCCATCAGTGAGGGGGGACAGGGAATTTTTGGAGCTTTCTTT. It is translated as CAISEGGQGIFGAFF.

The rearrangement uses TRBV9 and TRBJ2-5; D might be TRBD2 (5 bases). The germline gives CDR1 SGDLS, CDR2 YYNGEE. Trimming removed 0 bases from V and 5 bases from J, with 14 bases in between. This CDR3 has 15 residues. The CDR3 DNA follows: TGTGCCAGCAGCGTAGTGAGCGGCCCCCAGGAGACCCAGTACTTC. As protein: CASSVVSGPQETQYF.

The chain combines TRBV6-1 with TRBJ2-2; a possible D gene is TRBD1 (6 bases). This CDR3 has 14 residues. V shed 6 bases and J shed 5 bases, with 13 bases lying between them. Germline lookup yields CDR1 MNHNS and CDR2 SASEGT. CDR3 sequence: CASRQGTGTGELFF. In DNA, the CDR3 is TGTGCCAGCAGACAGGGAACGGGAACCGGGGAGCTGTTTTTT.

The rearrangement joins TRBV27 to TRBJ2-2; perhaps TRBD2 as D (6 bases). Trimming removed 4 bases at V and 1 base at J, with 16 bases between. Per germline, CDR1 MNHEY and CDR2 SMNVEV (reference sequence). The CDR3 consists of 17 residues. The CDR3 protein is CASSSRRRAGNTGELFF. Here the CDR3 DNA reads TGTGCCAGCAGTTCCCGACGGAGGGCCGGGAACACCGGGGAGCTGTTTTTT.

This rearrangement joins TRBV11-3 to TRBJ2-1; D may be TRBD1 (5 bases). Germline-derived CDR1 and CDR2 are SGHNT and YENEEA. Deletions cut 5 bases from V and 2 bases from J, with 22 bases between. The CDR3 runs 18 residues. The CDR3 loop is CASSLSTWGTETYNEQFF. CDR3 nucleotides: TGTGCCAGCAGCCTCAGTACCTGGGGCACAGAAACCTACAATGAGCAGTTCTTC.

Comments on this clone: This same CDR3 is encoded by further DNA sequences in the sample. The V gene is TRBV2, the J gene TRBJ2-5; D remains unclear. There are 13 residues in the CDR3. Germline V gene data show CDR1 as SNHLY and CDR2 as FYNNEI. V was shortened by 3 bases and J by 2 bases, with 7 bases between the two germline ends. For the CDR3, the DNA is TGTGCCAGCAGTGAGTCGGTACAAGAGACCCAGTACTTC. The encoded protein is CASSESVQETQYF.